This T cell receptor beta chain was observed in a study of liver allograft versus peripheral blood T cells. Across the study: Within transplanted livers, the T cell receptor repertoires were examined and compared against the repertoires present in the peripheral blood of liver transplant recipients.

TCRdb independently ran MiXCR on the reads; one entry per CDR3 protein. The sample holds around 9,000 distinct CDR3 sequences, just over 20% seen once. Germline V gene sequence: CDR1 MDHEN, CDR2 SYDVKM. The CDR3 has 13 residues. Trimming cost V 9 bases and J 8 bases, with 19 bases left between them. Study-level findings and limits: Peripheral blood repertoires reportedly differed from the T cell receptor repertoires found inside liver allografts.

This clonotype was seen only a few times. The antigen is unknown. The sequence came from a human patient who had a liver transplant. Certain T cells may be donor cells from the graft. The chain recombines TRBV28 with TRBJ1-2; unclear D gene. The CDR3 DNA reads as TGTGCCAGTTACACGACCGGGCTGAAGGGCTACACCTTC. Its protein is CASYTTGLKGYTF.